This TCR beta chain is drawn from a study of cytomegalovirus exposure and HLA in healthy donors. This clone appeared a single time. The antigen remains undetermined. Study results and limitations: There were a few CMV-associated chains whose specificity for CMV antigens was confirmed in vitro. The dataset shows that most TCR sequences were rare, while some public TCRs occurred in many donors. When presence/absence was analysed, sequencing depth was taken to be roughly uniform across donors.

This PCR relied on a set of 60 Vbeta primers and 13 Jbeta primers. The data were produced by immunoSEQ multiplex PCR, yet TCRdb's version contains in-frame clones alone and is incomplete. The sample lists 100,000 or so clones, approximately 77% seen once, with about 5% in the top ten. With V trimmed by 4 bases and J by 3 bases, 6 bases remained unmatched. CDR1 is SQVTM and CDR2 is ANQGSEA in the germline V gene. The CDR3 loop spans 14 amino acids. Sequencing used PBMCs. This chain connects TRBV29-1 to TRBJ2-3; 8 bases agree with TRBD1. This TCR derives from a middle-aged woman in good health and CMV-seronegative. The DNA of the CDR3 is TGCAGCGTTGTACAGGGGGGTTGGACAGATACGCAGTATTTT. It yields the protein CSVVQGGWTDTQYF.